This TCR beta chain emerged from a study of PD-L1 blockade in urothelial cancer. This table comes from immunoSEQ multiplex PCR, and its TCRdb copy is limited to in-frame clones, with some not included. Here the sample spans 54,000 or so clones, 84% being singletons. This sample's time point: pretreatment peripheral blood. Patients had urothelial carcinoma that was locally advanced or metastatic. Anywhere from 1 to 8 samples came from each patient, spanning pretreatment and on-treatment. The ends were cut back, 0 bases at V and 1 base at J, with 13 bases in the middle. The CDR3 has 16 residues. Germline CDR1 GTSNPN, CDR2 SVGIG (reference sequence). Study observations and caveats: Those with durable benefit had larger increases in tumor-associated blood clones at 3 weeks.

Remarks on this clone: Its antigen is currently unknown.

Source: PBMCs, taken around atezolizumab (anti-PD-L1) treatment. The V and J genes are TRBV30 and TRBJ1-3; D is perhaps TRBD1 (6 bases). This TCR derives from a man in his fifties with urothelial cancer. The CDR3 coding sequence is TGTGCCTGGAGTGTACTCGGCAGGGGATCTGGAAACACCATATATTTT. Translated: CAWSVLGRGSGNTIYF.